This T cell receptor (beta chain) originates from a study of cytomegalovirus exposure and HLA in healthy donors. Study conclusions and caveats: In a later analysis, at a false discovery rate of 0.05, 15,000 to 20,000 TCR beta sequences matched HLA alleles. Published work reported that the classifier diagnosed cytomegalovirus status with high specificity and sensitivity.

PCR used 60 Vbeta primers and 13 Jbeta primers. This table comes from immunoSEQ multiplex PCR, and its TCRdb copy is limited to in-frame clones, with some not included. The sample records more than 110,000 clones, roughly three quarters being singletons. Each of the donors was a healthy bone marrow donor. Notes on this clone: Its antigen is as yet unknown. At one boundary the junction diverges from the germline segment, which might be a read error.

The TCR sequence derives from a female donor in good health and CMV-seronegative. Sequences were obtained from PBMCs.

The CDR3, as DNA: TGTTCCAGCAGCTTAGTGAAGGGGGCGAGCAATCAGCCCCAGCATTTT. This encodes CSSSLVKGASNQPQHF. This chain uses TRBV7-9 with TRBJ1-5, with 7 positions matching TRBD1. CDR3 length equals 16 residues. Looked up from germline, CDR1 is SEHNR and CDR2 is FQNEAQ (reference sequence).